Listed here are 9 T cell receptor beta chains from one sample, sequenced in a study of vaccination effects on CD4 cells after COVID-19. Their antigens are not known. Prior to sequencing, the ViraFEST assay stimulated PBMC with viral peptide pools, which expanded the antigen-specific CD4+ T cells. Scientists isolated CD4+ T cells after a roughly 10-day culture period ended. Either the mRNA-1273 or the BNT162b2 vaccine was given to participants as two doses. The protocol was immunoSEQ multiplex PCR, while the TCRdb copy is restricted to in-frame clones and leaves out a portion. The sample shows roughly 13,000 clones, about 72% of them seen only once. The sequencing here drew on CD4+ T cells from PBMCs cultured with SARS-CoV-2 spike peptides, taken after COVID-19 vaccination. The receptors were sampled from a human donor who received a COVID-19 vaccine.

V usage is TRBV7-9 and J usage is TRBJ2-5; no clear D. The CDR3 extends over 16 amino acids. Between the trimmed V and J ends, which lost 4 bases and 4 bases, there was a span of 19 bases. CDR1 SEHNR and CDR2 FQNEAQ come from the germline V gene (reference sequence). The DNA for the CDR3 is TGTGCCAGCAGCTCGGGCCGTGGCGGTCCGAGAGAGACCCAGTACTTC. This gives the protein CASSSGRGGPRETQYF. The full variable domain, its missing parts supplied by reference TRBV7-9 and TRBJ2-5, is DTGVSQNPRHKITKRGQNVTFRCDPISEHNRLYWYRQTLGQGPEFLTYFQNEAQLEKSRLLSDRFSAERPKGSFSTLEIQRTEQGDSAMYLCASSSGRGGPRETQYFGPGTRLLVL.

This rearrangement joins TRBV7-2 to TRBJ2-7; the D is unclear. The V gene lost 0 bases and the J gene lost 2 bases, with 5 bases spanning the gap. Germline CDR1 reads SGHTA; CDR2 reads FQGNSA. The CDR3 length is 13 residues. CDR3 DNA sequence: TGTGCCAGCAGCTTAGCTGCGCCCTACGAGCAGTACTTC. It is translated as CASSLAAPYEQYF.

This chain connects TRBV27 to TRBJ2-7; TRBD2 aligns across 8 bases. Trimming cost V 5 bases and J 1 base; bases outside gene matches: 16. The CDR3 has 18 amino acids. Per germline, CDR1 MNHEY and CDR2 SMNVEV (reference sequence). In nucleotides, the CDR3 is TGTGCCAGCAGTAAAATCGGTAGTGGGCGGGGGGAATCCTACGAGCAGTACTTC. This encodes CASSKIGSGRGESYEQYF.

V gene TRBV2 combines with J gene TRBJ2-3, with D possibly matching TRBD1 (6 bases). This CDR3 is built from 17 residues. The germline gives CDR1 SNHLY, CDR2 FYNNEI. The V end lost 6 bases, the J end lost 0 bases, and 19 bases lay between the germline ends. CDR3 region: CASRAGLGTISTDTQYF. The CDR3 DNA follows: TGTGCCAGCAGGGCCGGGTTGGGGACAATCAGCACAGATACGCAGTATTTT.

The CDR3 nucleotides read TGCGCCAGCAGCTTCAATCAAGAGACCCAGTACTTC. Protein product: CASSFNQETQYF. The rearrangement links TRBV5-1 to TRBJ2-5; D unclear. V lost 2 bases to trimming and J lost 2 bases, with 4 bases between them. Germline values: CDR1 SGHRS, CDR2 YFSETQ. CDR3 size: 12 residues.

In its sample, this clone was seen a few times. V usage is TRBV4-1 and J usage is TRBJ1-5; D ambiguous. The CDR3 covers 14 residues. Germline lookup yields CDR1 MGHRA and CDR2 YSYEKL. V lost 2 bases to trimming and J lost 3 bases, with 8 bases between them. CDR3 nucleotide sequence: TGCGCCAGCAGCCAATCAGGTCTCAATCAGCCCCAGCATTTT. This encodes CASSQSGLNQPQHF.

The chain joins TRBV7-9 to TRBJ1-1, with D tentatively TRBD1 (6 bases). The V gene's germline CDR1 is SEHNR and CDR2 FQNEAQ (reference sequence). Trimming took 0 bases from V and 4 from J, leaving 18 bases between them. This CDR3 is 17 amino acids long. CDR3 sequence reads: CASSLAQQGWGFTEAFF. CDR3 in DNA: TGTGCCAGCAGCTTAGCCCAGCAGGGGTGGGGGTTCACTGAAGCTTTCTTT.

The V gene is TRBV28, the J gene TRBJ1-6, with D perhaps TRBD1 (5 bases). The germline V gene has CDR1 MDHEN and CDR2 SYDVKM. The CDR3 runs 15 residues. V was pared by 2 bases and J by 0 bases, with 5 bases between. The CDR3 loop is CASSLRGSYNSPLHF. For the CDR3, the DNA is TGTGCCAGCAGTTTAAGGGGCTCCTATAATTCACCCCTCCACTTT.

The rearrangement joins TRBV7-8 to TRBJ1-5, with TRBD1 matching over 8 bases. Germline-derived CDR1 and CDR2 are SGHVS and FQNEAQ. The junction had 9 bases not matched to a gene; V was cut back by 2 bases and J by 9 bases. This CDR3 has 15 residues. In DNA, the CDR3 is TGTGCCAGCAGCTTATTAGGACAGGGAAGAGGGCCCCAGCATTTT. Its protein product is CASSLLGQGRGPQHF.